This T cell receptor beta chain was documented in a study of T cell repertoires in ileal Crohn's disease. Study details: Postoperative therapy was given to about half: some eleven thiopurines, 15 to 20 anti-TNF agents.

About this clone itself: Its antigen remains unknown.

J was trimmed by 2 bases and V by 4 bases; bases with no gene match: 10. CDR1 and CDR2 from the germline V gene are KGHSH and LQKENI. The CDR3 is made up of 17 amino acids. Study-level points and caveats: Endoscopic recurrence occurred in every patient whose clonality exceeded 26.8%. Compared with non-smokers, active smokers at surgery showed more clonal expansions.

Five hundred nanograms of biopsy DNA per sample underwent TCRB immunosequencing. The table came from immunoSEQ multiplex PCR; TCRdb's copy has only in-frame clones and leaves some out. This sample has over 14,000 clones, with 80% to 85% found just once. The rearrangement joins TRBV18 to TRBJ2-7; TRBD2 matches 11 bases. This clonotype originated in an adult with Crohn's disease. The specimen was ileal tissue. In nucleotides, the CDR3 is TGTGCCAGCTCACATTTGGGGGGGACTAGCGGTACCTACGAGCAGTACTTC. Its protein product is CASSHLGGTSGTYEQYF.